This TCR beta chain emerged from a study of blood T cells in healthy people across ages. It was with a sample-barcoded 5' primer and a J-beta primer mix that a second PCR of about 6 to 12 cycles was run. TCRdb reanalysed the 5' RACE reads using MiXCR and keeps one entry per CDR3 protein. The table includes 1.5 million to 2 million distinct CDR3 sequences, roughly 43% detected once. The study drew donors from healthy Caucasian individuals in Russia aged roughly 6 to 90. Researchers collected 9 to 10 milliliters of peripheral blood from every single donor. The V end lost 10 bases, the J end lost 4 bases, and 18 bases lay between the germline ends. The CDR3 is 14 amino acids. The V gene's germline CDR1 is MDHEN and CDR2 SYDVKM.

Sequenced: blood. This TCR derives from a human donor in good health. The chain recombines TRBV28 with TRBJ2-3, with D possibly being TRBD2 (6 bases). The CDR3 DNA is TGTGCCACCAAGTTCCTGGGGGAGGCAGATACGCAGTATTTT. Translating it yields CATKFLGEADTQYF.